Here is one T cell receptor (beta chain) with its context. What it binds is unknown. This sample is part of a study of T cell repertoires in cytomegalovirus infection. Study overall: Selection of CMV epitopes for the study included recently identified HLA-C-restricted and well-studied HLA-B-restricted ones. CMV infection together with matching HLA type was indicated by public TCR beta signatures. Overall study findings and caveats: Clonotype analysis showed dominance of the ex vivo response by HLA-C-restricted CMV-specific TCR beta clonotypes.

TCRdb recomputed calls from the reads with MiXCR, one row per CDR3 protein. This table holds roughly 110,000 distinct CDR3 sequences, 30% found once. This TCR derives from a human donor in good health (CMV status not recorded). Some clones in this sample may be carry-over from other donors' samples. This specimen was CD8+ T cells from cultured PBMCs, taken from culture after CMV antigen stimulation.

DNA for the CDR3: TGTGCCAGCGCCAGCCCAAAACAGGGGACGGTGCAAGAGACCCAGTACTTC. Translating it yields CASASPKQGTVQETQYF. The V call is TRBV7-4, the J call TRBJ2-5, with 7 bases fitting TRBD1. The germline V gene encodes CDR1 SGHVT and CDR2 SQSDAQ. CDR3 length equals 17 residues. The trim removed 8 bases at V and 2 bases at J, leaving 17 bases unmatched.